The source of this T cell receptor beta chain is a study of T cell responses to AZD1222 COVID-19 vaccine. Findings and caveats of the study: Nearly half of the spike-specific TCRs reportedly recognize variant regions that carry no mutations. Possibly, clonal diversity was underestimated; donors were largely white British and included more females.

This CDR3 is 13 amino acids long. Trimming pared 0 bases from V and 5 bases from J, leaving 7 bases between. From germline, CDR1 is MDHEN and CDR2 SYDVKM. Method: immunoSEQ multiplex PCR; TCRdb's copy keeps in-frame clones and lacks some. The repertoire consists of 160,000 or so clones, with 94% occurring once and the leading ten covering 5.1%. Worth noting for this clone: Its specificity is unknown.

The gene calls are TRBV28 and TRBJ1-2; D is ambiguous. Here the sequenced sample was peripheral blood, taken 28 days after the second AZD1222 dose. The TCR comes from an adult who received the AZD1222 COVID-19 vaccine. The CDR3 sequence is CASSLWGGYGYTF. The CDR3 nucleotides read TGTGCCAGCAGTTTATGGGGTGGATATGGCTACACCTTC.